This is a list of T cell receptor beta chains from one sample in a study of cytomegalovirus exposure and HLA in healthy donors. Assay: immunoSEQ multiplex PCR; the TCRdb copy retains only in-frame clones and omits some. This sample carries about 150,000 clones, approximately 80% of them seen once, and the ten largest clones take roughly 1.9%. Sequenced sample: PBMCs. The source is a man between 18 and 29 years old in good health and CMV-seronegative. CDR3s leave out the opening cysteine and the closing phenylalanine or tryptophan.

v_gene,j_gene,CDR3aa
TRBV18,TRBJ1-1,ASSLGANTEAF
TRBV7-9,TRBJ2-1,ASSIGLAGADGNEQF
TRBV5-1,TRBJ2-3,ASSLQGAGTDTQY
TRBV7-8,TRBJ2-7,ASSLVTGRYEQY
TRBV4-1,TRBJ2-7,ASSSPGGPSYEQY
TRBV15,TRBJ1-5,ATSVRTGISNQPQH
TRBV5-4,TRBJ1-2,ATSGDRTNANYGYT
TRBV27,TRBJ1-2,ASSHGEDYGYT
TRBV6-1,TRBJ1-4,ASSERQGPNEKLF
TRBV5-1,TRBJ1-4,ANSLGQLGKLF
TRBV7-9,TRBJ2-5,SSSSQGLGLAQETQY
TRBV7-8,TRBJ2-1,ASKRGAFYNEQF
TRBV7-2,TRBJ2-1,ASSLGEGAYNEQF
TRBV19,TRBJ1-1,ASSMGRQEAF
TRBV12-5,TRBJ2-1,ASGLGLAGRNEQF
TRBV2,TRBJ2-3,ASSEDSGGATRQY
TRBV11-1,TRBJ2-1,ASRPGMDVGSEQF
TRBV18,TRBJ2-7,ASSPELAYEQY
TRBV10-3,TRBJ1-5,AISEGTGNQPQH
TRBV27,-,ASRLAGVSYEQY
TRBV19,TRBJ1-5,ASTDGDQPQH
TRBV28,TRBJ2-3,ASMSPRDTQY
TRBV7-9,TRBJ2-7,SSSATGSYEQY
TRBV5-6,TRBJ2-7,ASSLAGGAYEQY
TRBV4-3,TRBJ2-1,ASSQDEGPYNEQF
TRBV18,TRBJ2-1,ASSPLGLGDGNEQF
TRBV11-2,TRBJ1-1,ASSSTGGIGAF
TRBV5-1,TRBJ2-1,ASSLESSGSNNEQF
TRBV7-3,TRBJ2-2,ASSFAGTGGTGELF
TRBV11-2,TRBJ1-3,ASSFAGFDPSGNTIY
TRBV27,TRBJ2-3,ASSPRGSGGLHTDTQY
TRBV2,TRBJ2-3,ASSGPGTSGRDTQY
TRBV9,TRBJ2-7,ASSPGTGAAYEQY
TRBV7-3,TRBJ1-1,ASSWTGGNTEAF
TRBV5-1,TRBJ2-1,ASSLRSSRDEQF
TRBV6-4,TRBJ2-1,ASSATSGPLDEQF
TRBV6-4,TRBJ1-1,ASSGQANTEAF
TRBV7-2,TRBJ1-6,ASSLALGRSSYNSPLH
TRBV28,-,ASSRGLDEQY
TRBV30,TRBJ2-5,AWSAGGFKETQY
TRBV28,TRBJ2-7,ASSLGLFYEQY
TRBV18,TRBJ2-7,ASSPPSRGEQY
TRBV6-6,TRBJ2-1,ASRASRDREGGEQF
TRBV5-4,TRBJ1-2,ASSFRDRGDGYT
TRBV6-6,TRBJ1-2,ASSYFLGESYGYT
TRBV14,TRBJ2-7,ASSQGRDRAYEQY
TRBV5-6,TRBJ2-2,ASSLPHGGGTGELF
TRBV7-6,TRBJ2-3,ASSPRDSTDTQY
TRBV4-1,TRBJ1-1,ASSLSIVNTEAF
TRBV7-2,TRBJ2-5,ASSLERAGVQY
TRBV10-3,TRBJ2-5,AISQAQETQY
TRBV19,TRBJ2-2,ASSIGQGMSIGELF
TRBV5-1,TRBJ1-3,ASSLRQASGNTIY
TRBV10-3,TRBJ1-2,AISESQGGSDGYT
TRBV19,TRBJ2-7,ASSTASGSESYEQY